This T cell receptor beta chain was profiled in a study of T cell responses to AZD1222 COVID-19 vaccine. Sequencing was performed with immunoSEQ multiplex PCR; in TCRdb, only in-frame clones are kept and a portion is missing. The sample consists of about 130,000 clones, approximately 94% of them appearing once. V lost 6 bases and J lost 4, with 12 bases in between. The CDR3 contains 13 residues. Germline V lookup: CDR1 MDHEN, CDR2 SYDVKM. Regarding this clone: What it binds is not known.

Study results and limitations: Spike-specific TCR breadth and depth grew following two AZD1222 doses. Donors skewed white British and female; clonal diversity was possibly underestimated.

The TCR originated in an adult in good health. The chain combines TRBV28 with TRBJ1-1, with D possibly matching TRBD1 (6 bases). Sample: peripheral blood, taken on day 0 of AZD1222 vaccination. This chain's CDR3 is CASRPQGFTEAFF. CDR3 DNA: TGTGCCAGCAGACCCCAGGGGTTCACTGAAGCTTTCTTT. The full variable domain, completed using reference TRBV28 and TRBJ1-1, is DVKVTQSSRYLVKRTGEKVFLECVQDMDHENMFWYRQDPGLGLRLIYFSYDVKMKEKGDIPEGYSVSREKKERFSLILESASTNQTSMYLCASRPQGFTEAFFGQGTRLTVV.